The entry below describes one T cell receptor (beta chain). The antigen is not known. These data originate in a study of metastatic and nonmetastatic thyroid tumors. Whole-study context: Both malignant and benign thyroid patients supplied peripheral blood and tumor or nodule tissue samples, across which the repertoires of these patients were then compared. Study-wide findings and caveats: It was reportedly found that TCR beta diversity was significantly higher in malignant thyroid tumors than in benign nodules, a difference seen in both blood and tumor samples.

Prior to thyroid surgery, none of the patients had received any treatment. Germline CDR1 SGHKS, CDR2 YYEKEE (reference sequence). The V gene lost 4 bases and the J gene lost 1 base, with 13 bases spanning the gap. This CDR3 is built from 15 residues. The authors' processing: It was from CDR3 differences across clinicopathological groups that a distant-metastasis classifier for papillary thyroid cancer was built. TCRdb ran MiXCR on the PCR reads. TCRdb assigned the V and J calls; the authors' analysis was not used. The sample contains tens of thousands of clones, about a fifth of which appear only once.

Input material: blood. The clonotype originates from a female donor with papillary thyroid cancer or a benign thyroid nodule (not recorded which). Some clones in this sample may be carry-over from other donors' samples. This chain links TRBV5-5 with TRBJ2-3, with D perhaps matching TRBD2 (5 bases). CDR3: CASSATRWGTDTQYF. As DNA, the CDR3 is TGTGCCAGCAGCGCTACTAGGTGGGGCACAGATACGCAGTATTTT. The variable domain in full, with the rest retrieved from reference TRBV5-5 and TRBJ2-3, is DAGVTQSPTHLIKTRGQQVTLRCSPISGHKSVSWYQQVLGQGPQFIFQYYEKEERGRGNFPDRFSARQFPNYSSELNVNALLLGDSALYLCASSATRWGTDTQYFGPGTRLTVL.